A selection of T cell receptor beta chains follows, all from one sample in a study of blood T cell repertoires in COVID-19. The assay was immunoSEQ multiplex PCR, and TCRdb's table has in-frame clones only and misses some. The sample lists about 230,000 clones, 70% to 90% occurring once. The sequencing input was peripheral blood. These receptors were obtained from a man aged 35-49 years with acute or convalescent COVID-19. Each CDR3 is given with its conserved first and last residue. Each record gives: CDR3 DNA, CDR3 protein, J gene, clone size, V gene, D gene. D genes are given only for firm matches. Size is omitted from some rows. Given values are once, few, many or a class for expanded clones.

TGTGCCAGCAGCCGTACTAGCAGCTACGAGCAGTACTTC	CASSRTSSYEQYF	TRBJ2-7	NA	TRBV5-5	NA
TGTGCCAGCAGCTTCCGACAGAACCAAGAGACCCAGTACTTC	CASSFRQNQETQYF	TRBJ2-5	NA	TRBV3-1/TRBV3-2	NA
TGTGCCAGCAGTCCAAACGCAAGGATGAAAGGCGGAAAACTGTTTTTT	CASSPNARMKGGKLFF	TRBJ1-4	NA	TRBV28	NA
TGTGCCAGCAGCTTAACCCTGGCTAGCGGGGGGGCGGAGACCCAGTACTTC	CASSLTLASGGAETQYF	TRBJ2-5	NA	TRBV11-2	TRBD2
TGTGCCAGCAGCCGACAGGGGGACTATGGCTACACCTTC	CASSRQGDYGYTF	TRBJ1-2	NA	TRBV28	TRBD1
TGTGCCAGCAGCTTACGGGACAGGGGCGGCGAGCAGTACTTC	CASSLRDRGGEQYF	TRBJ2-7	NA	TRBV13	TRBD1
TGCGCCAGCAGCTTGACAGGGGGAGTATCCGGGGAGCTGTTTTTT	CASSLTGGVSGELFF	TRBJ2-2	NA	TRBV5-1	TRBD1
TGCGCCAGCAGTGAGGCGAAGGGGGGGGGCTATGGCTACACCTTC	CASSEAKGGGYGYTF	TRBJ1-2	NA	TRBV10-2	NA
TGTGCCAGCAGCCGGGACGGACAGGTTAGGAATAATTCACCCCTCCACTTT	CASSRDGQVRNNSPLHF	TRBJ1-6	NA	TRBV3-1/TRBV3-2	TRBD1
TGTGCCAGCAGTTTACCAAGGGGGCTGAACACTGAAGCTTTCTTT	CASSLPRGLNTEAFF	TRBJ1-1	NA	TRBV6-2/TRBV6-3	TRBD1
TGCGCCAGCAGCCTTGAGGGTGGGCTCCTGGATACGCAGTATTTT	CASSLEGGLLDTQYF	TRBJ2-3	NA	TRBV4-1	NA
TGCGCCAGCAGCCAAGACCTGGGGGGGGGTTACACTGAAGCTTTCTTT	CASSQDLGGGYTEAFF	TRBJ1-1	NA	TRBV4-1	NA
TGTGCCAGCAGCCTAACTAGCGGGGTAAACGAGCAGTACTTC	CASSLTSGVNEQYF	TRBJ2-7	NA	TRBV7-6	TRBD2
TGTGCCAGCATGGGCAGTAAATTAAATCAGCCCCAGCATTTT	CASMGSKLNQPQHF	TRBJ1-5	NA	TRBV6-5	NA
TGTGCCAGCACTACCAGAGGGGGGGCTATTGAGCAGTTCTTC	CASTTRGGAIEQFF	TRBJ2-1	NA	TRBV7-2	NA
TGTGCCAGCAGACCGGGACAGAACAATGAGCAGTTCTTC	CASRPGQNNEQFF	TRBJ2-1	few	TRBV27	TRBD1
TGCGCCAGCAGCTTGCTTTCTGGCAGCAATGAGCAGTTCTTC	CASSLLSGSNEQFF	TRBJ2-1	NA	TRBV5-1	NA
TGCGCCAGCAGCCAAGTGCAGGGGGCCGGGATAATTCCACCCCTCCACTTT	CASSQVQGAGIIPPLHF	TRBJ1-6	NA	TRBV4-1	TRBD1
TGTGCCACTATGGACAATTCTAACTATGGCTACACCTTC	CATMDNSNYGYTF	TRBJ1-2	NA	TRBV2	NA
TGTGCCAGTAGTATTCTGGGACAGGGTCAGTCTGAGCAGTTCTTC	CASSILGQGQSEQFF	TRBJ2-1	NA	TRBV19	TRBD1
TGTGCCTGGAGTACCGGGGACAGGGATCAGCCCCAGCATTTT	CAWSTGDRDQPQHF	TRBJ1-5	NA	TRBV30	TRBD1
TGTGCCAGCAGCCAAGAGAGGAGAAATGAGCAGTTCTTC	CASSQERRNEQFF	TRBJ2-1	NA	TRBV3-1/TRBV3-2	NA
TGTGCCAGCAGCTTAGGCCCCCGTGGGGGCAATTCACCCCTCCACTTT	CASSLGPRGGNSPLHF	TRBJ1-6	NA	TRBV13	NA
TGTGCCAGCAGTCAACAGGGGAATCAGCCCCAGCATTTT	CASSQQGNQPQHF	TRBJ1-5	once	TRBV28	TRBD1
TGTGCCAGCAGCTTGGCTGGGGGACAGGCAACCTACGAGCAGTACTTC	CASSLAGGQATYEQYF	TRBJ2-7	NA	TRBV5-5	TRBD1
TGTGCCAGCAGCGTGAGCCCCACAGATACGCAGTATTTT	CASSVSPTDTQYF	TRBJ2-3	NA	TRBV21-1	NA
TGTGCCAGCAGTTTATTATACCGCAGGGACACAGATACGCAGTATTTT	CASSLLYRRDTDTQYF	TRBJ2-3	NA	TRBV27	NA
TGTGCCAGTAGGAGGACAGACGCGAACACTGAAGCTTTCTTT	CASRRTDANTEAFF	TRBJ1-1	NA	TRBV19	NA
TGTGCCAGCAGCTTAGGAGGACTCCGCACAGATACGCAGTATTTT	CASSLGGLRTDTQYF	TRBJ2-3	NA	TRBV7-2	NA
TGTGCCAGCAGTTTAAACAGGCTCTCTGGAAACACCATATATTTT	CASSLNRLSGNTIYF	TRBJ1-3	NA	TRBV28	NA
TGTGCCAGGGAGGGACTGGGACCCGGGGAGCTGTTTTTT	CAREGLGPGELFF	TRBJ2-2	NA	TRBV2	NA
TGTGCCAGCACAGGGGAAGGGTATGGCTACACCTTC	CASTGEGYGYTF	TRBJ1-2	NA	TRBV12-3/TRBV12-4	NA
TGTGCCAGCAGTGGATCAGGTTTAACTAATGAAAAACTGTTTTTT	CASSGSGLTNEKLFF	TRBJ1-4	NA	TRBV2	NA
TGTGCCAGCAGCCCCCGGTCCTCTGGAAACACCATATATTTT	CASSPRSSGNTIYF	TRBJ1-3	NA	TRBV7-2	NA
TGTGCCAGCAGCTCCCAGGGAAGCAATCAGCCCCAGCATTTT	CASSSQGSNQPQHF	TRBJ1-5	NA	TRBV6-5	NA
TGTGCCATCAGGACTAGCGGGGACTTGAACACCGGGGAGCTGTTTTTT	CAIRTSGDLNTGELFF	TRBJ2-2	NA	TRBV10-3	TRBD2
TGTGCCAGCAGCCCAGGGGGCACCGGGGAGCTGTTTTTT	CASSPGGTGELFF	TRBJ2-2	NA	TRBV6-6	TRBD1
TGTGCCAGCAGCCAAGCTACCGGGACAAGAAACACCATATATTTT	CASSQATGTRNTIYF	TRBJ1-3	NA	TRBV3-1/TRBV3-2	NA
TGTGCCAGCAGCTTCGGGACAGGGGAAAACACCATATATTTT	CASSFGTGENTIYF	TRBJ1-3	few	TRBV5-8	TRBD1
TGTGCCAGCCTCGGAGCGGGGGGGTCTTACAATGAGCAGTTCTTC	CASLGAGGSYNEQFF	TRBJ2-1	NA	TRBV5-5	TRBD2
TGTGCCAGCAGTGGGGTTCGAAGGGGCGGTTACAATGAGCAGTTCTTC	CASSGVRRGGYNEQFF	TRBJ2-1	few	TRBV2	NA
TGCAGCGCTGTGGGACAGGGCGGAAAACTGTTTTTT	CSAVGQGGKLFF	TRBJ1-4	NA	TRBV29-1	TRBD1
TGTGCTAGTGGTCGACAGGGGGTAAACACTGAAGCTTTCTTT	CASGRQGVNTEAFF	TRBJ1-1	NA	TRBV12-5	TRBD1
TGTGCCAGCACCCGGACAGGATCCTATGGCTACACCTTC	CASTRTGSYGYTF	TRBJ1-2	NA	TRBV25-1	TRBD1
TGTGCCAGCAGTTTAAGCAGGGACTATGGCTACACCTTC	CASSLSRDYGYTF	TRBJ1-2	NA	TRBV12-3/TRBV12-4	NA
TGCAGCGTTGTAGGCAGGGGAGACATTCAGTACTTC	CSVVGRGDIQYF	TRBJ2-4	NA	TRBV29-1	NA
TGTGCCATCAGTAGGGACAGGGGTGATGGCTACACCTTC	CAISRDRGDGYTF	TRBJ1-2	NA	TRBV10-3	TRBD1
TGTGCCAGCAGTTTCGGTGGAGAGACCCAGTACTTC	CASSFGGETQYF	TRBJ2-5	NA	TRBV6-5	NA
TGCAGCGTGGAAGGGGCCACACCCTATGGCTACACCTTC	CSVEGATPYGYTF	TRBJ1-2	once	TRBV29-1	NA
TGTGCCACCTTACCCCAGCGGACGAACACTGAAGCTTTCTTT	CATLPQRTNTEAFF	TRBJ1-1	NA	TRBV7-2	NA
TGTGCCAGCAGCTTTACAGGCATTATCTACAATGAGCAGTTCTTC	CASSFTGIIYNEQFF	TRBJ2-1	NA	TRBV7-2	NA
TGTGCCAGCAGCCGCTCCGGGCCAGGGGACGAAAAACTGTTTTTT	CASSRSGPGDEKLFF	TRBJ1-4	few	TRBV14	NA
TGTGCCAGCAGTGAAACAACAGGGAGCTATACGCCCCAGCATTTT	CASSETTGSYTPQHF	TRBJ1-5	once	TRBV6-1	NA
TGTGCCAGCAGTGTTCAGGGGGCATTCACTGAAGCTTTCTTT	CASSVQGAFTEAFF	TRBJ1-1	NA	TRBV2	TRBD1
TGTGCCTGGAGTGCCACAATCTTCATAACAGGGGACAGAAAAGAAAAACTGTTTTTT	CAWSATIFITGDRKEKLFF	TRBJ1-4	NA	TRBV30	TRBD1